Listed below are T cell receptor beta chains from one sample, sequenced in a study of cytomegalovirus exposure and HLA in healthy donors. Assay: immunoSEQ multiplex PCR; the TCRdb copy retains only in-frame clones and omits some. This repertoire shows approximately 160,000 clones, almost 85% found once; its top ten account for 4.5% to 6%. Sequencing was done on a sample of PBMCs. These receptors all stem from a man aged 30 to 45 in good health and CMV-seropositive. Each CDR3 is given with its conserved first and last residue. D genes are given only for firm matches. Clone size is stated in some rows and not others, as once, few, many or a class when expanded.

J gene,D gene,V gene,clone size,CDR3 DNA,CDR3 protein
TRBJ1-2,TRBD1,TRBV11-2,few,TGTGCCAGTGGACAGGGGGCGTTAAGAGCGGGCTACACCTTC,CASGQGALRAGYTF
TRBJ2-7,TRBD2,TRBV5-6,NA,TGTGCCAGCAGCTTGGGGACTAGCGGGACATTGCGGTACTTC,CASSLGTSGTLRYF
TRBJ1-1,TRBD1,TRBV9,NA,TGTGCCAGCAGCGTAGTAGGACAGGGAGACACTGAAGCTTTCTTT,CASSVVGQGDTEAFF
TRBJ1-5,TRBD1,TRBV19,few,TGTGCCAGTAGTACCGCCGGGACAGAACTCGGGCAGCCCCAGCATTTT,CASSTAGTELGQPQHF
TRBJ1-5,NA,TRBV6-6,NA,TGTGCCAGCAGTTTCCGGGGGGCGAGCAATCAGCCCCAGCATTTT,CASSFRGASNQPQHF
TRBJ1-1,TRBD1,TRBV10-3,NA,TGTGCCACCTTAGACAGGGGGCCGAACCCGGACACTGAAGCTTTCTTT,CATLDRGPNPDTEAFF
TRBJ1-2,TRBD1,TRBV6-1,NA,TGTGCCAGCAGTGCCCGAAGGACAGGGTATAACTATGGCTACACCTTC,CASSARRTGYNYGYTF
TRBJ2-2,NA,TRBV6-5,few,TGTGCCAGCAGTTACCGGGTTTCCACCGGGGAGCTGTTTTTT,CASSYRVSTGELFF
TRBJ2-7,NA,TRBV6-5,NA,TGTGCCAGCAGTTACTCGGGCTACCTTAACCCCTACGAGCAGTACTTC,CASSYSGYLNPYEQYF
TRBJ2-5,NA,TRBV27,NA,TGTGCCAGCAGTTTATCCAGGGTTGGCCAAGAGACCCAGTACTTC,CASSLSRVGQETQYF
TRBJ2-5,NA,TRBV5-4,NA,TGTGCCAGCAGCTTGGGAGGACTCGACGGAGAGACCCAGTACTTC,CASSLGGLDGETQYF
TRBJ2-2,NA,TRBV6-5,NA,TGTGCCAGCAGTTACTCGATGCCAGGAAACACCGGGGAGCTGTTTTTT,CASSYSMPGNTGELFF
TRBJ2-1,TRBD1,TRBV7-9,NA,TGTGCCAGCAGCTTAGGGGGGGACAGGGGATCGAATGAGCAGTTCTTC,CASSLGGDRGSNEQFF
TRBJ1-6,TRBD1,TRBV7-8,few,TGTGCCAGCAGCTTAGGAGGGACAGGGTGGACTTCACCCCTCCACTTT,CASSLGGTGWTSPLHF
TRBJ1-1,NA,TRBV9,NA,TGTGCCAGCAGCGTAGCTCTTCCGGGATCCACTGAAGCTTTCTTT,CASSVALPGSTEAFF
TRBJ2-1,NA,TRBV6-4,NA,TGTGCCAGCAGTGCAGTACAGGAAGGTGAGCAGTTCTTC,CASSAVQEGEQFF
TRBJ2-1,TRBD2,TRBV7-9,NA,TGTGCCAGCAGCCACAGCGGGAGGACCACCTACAATGAGCAGTTCTTC,CASSHSGRTTYNEQFF
TRBJ2-1,TRBD2,TRBV7-2,NA,TGTGCCAGCAGCTTAGTGGGCGGGGGTACCCACAATGAGCAGTTCTTC,CASSLVGGGTHNEQFF
TRBJ2-3,TRBD2,TRBV28,NA,TGTGCCTTCGCCACTAGCGGCACAGATACGCAGTATTTT,CAFATSGTDTQYF
TRBJ1-3,NA,TRBV2,once,TGTGCCAGCAGAGGGGACTCTGGAAACACCATATATTTT,CASRGDSGNTIYF
TRBJ2-7,TRBD1,TRBV7-9,NA,TGTTCCAGCACCGGGCAGGGGGCGGCCTACGAGCAGTACTTC,CSSTGQGAAYEQYF
TRBJ2-1,NA,TRBV7-9,NA,TGTGCCAGCAGCTCCACACAGGGAAGTGAGCAGTTCTTC,CASSSTQGSEQFF
TRBJ2-7,TRBD1,TRBV19,NA,TGTGCCAGTAGTATCAGGGGGCAGGGGTCCTACGAGCAGTACTTC,CASSIRGQGSYEQYF
TRBJ2-2,TRBD2,TRBV10-2,once,TGCGCCAGCAGGGAGCGGGAGTGGACCGGGGAGCTGTTTTTT,CASREREWTGELFF
TRBJ2-7,TRBD2,TRBV5-4,NA,TGTGCCAGCAGCTCAACACTAGCGGGAGATGGGTACGAGCAGTACTTC,CASSSTLAGDGYEQYF
TRBJ2-3,TRBD2,TRBV2,NA,TGTGCCAGCAGTGCCCTAGCGGGGATCCAAAGCACAGATACGCAGTATTTT,CASSALAGIQSTDTQYF
TRBJ1-5,NA,TRBV28,NA,TGTGCCAGCAAGCAGGGAGGGGCCAATCAGCCCCAGCATTTT,CASKQGGANQPQHF
TRBJ2-5,TRBD1,TRBV20-1,NA,TGCAGTGCAGACAGGGAAGAGACCCAGTACTTC,CSADREETQYF
TRBJ2-1,NA,TRBV27,NA,TGTGCCAGCACGGGGTTAAGCTCCTACAATGAGCAGTTCTTC,CASTGLSSYNEQFF
TRBJ2-1,NA,TRBV27,NA,TGTGCCAGATCGTATGACGCAGGGCCCACCTCCTACAATGAGCAGTTCTTC,CARSYDAGPTSYNEQFF
TRBJ1-5,TRBD1,TRBV19,NA,TGTGCCAGTAGCGAGGGACAGGGCTGGGGCAATCAGCCCCAGCATTTT,CASSEGQGWGNQPQHF
TRBJ2-7,NA,TRBV5-4,NA,TGTGCCAGCAGCTTGGGACTAGACACGTACTACGAGCAGTACTTC,CASSLGLDTYYEQYF
TRBJ2-7,TRBD1,TRBV14,NA,TGTGCCAGCAGCCAAGTGAACAGGGGCTACGAGCAGTACTTC,CASSQVNRGYEQYF
TRBJ2-5,TRBD2,TRBV28,NA,TGTGCCAGCAGCCCCGGGACTAGCGGAGCGGAGACCCAGTACTTC,CASSPGTSGAETQYF
TRBJ2-2,NA,TRBV5-1,once,TGCGCCAGCAGCGGCCATACGAACACCGGGGAGCTGTTTTTT,CASSGHTNTGELFF
TRBJ2-1,NA,TRBV2,NA,TGTGCCAGCACCGAATCCCTCGGGGGACCCATCTTC,CASTESLGGPIF
TRBJ2-7,TRBD2,TRBV6-5,NA,TGTGCCAGCAGTTACTCTCGGGAGTTAGCGGGGCAGTACTTC,CASSYSRELAGQYF
TRBJ1-2,NA,TRBV18,NA,TGTGCCAGCTCACTACAGGGTACGGCCTATGGCTACACCTTC,CASSLQGTAYGYTF
TRBJ2-3,NA,TRBV7-9,NA,TGTGCCAGCAGCTTTGAGGGGGGGGCCACAGATACGCAGTATTTT,CASSFEGGATDTQYF
TRBJ1-4,NA,TRBV7-9,once,TGTGCCAGCAGCTCTCAGGACGGAGGGGCAAAACTGTTTTTT,CASSSQDGGAKLFF
TRBJ1-1,NA,TRBV28,once,TGTGCCAGCAGTTTACCGGGTGGGAACACTGAAGCTTTCTTT,CASSLPGGNTEAFF